The T cell receptor beta chain described here comes from a study of T cells after yellow fever vaccination. Remarks on this clonotype: The antigen is not known.

Study results and limitations: Sorted repertoires could include abundant contaminating clonotypes from bulk cells. Most clones from primary vaccination resurfaced after the booster (nearly 97% CD4, 88% CD8).

Trimming shortened V by 3 bases and J by 0 bases, and 13 bases separated the two germline ends. Looked up from germline, CDR1 is MNHNS and CDR2 is SASEGT. The CDR3 consists of 16 residues. Synthesis of TCR cDNA relied on 5'RACE template switching, which attached a universal primer site and UMIs. TCRdb recomputed calls from the 5' RACE reads with MiXCR, one row per CDR3 protein. The data show around 310,000 distinct CDR3 sequences, 3.5% to 4.5% seen once. The sequence derives from a man between 18 and 35 years old who received the YFV17D yellow fever vaccine. The input for sequencing was PBMCs, taken 15 days after the yellow fever booster vaccination. The chain is built from TRBV6-1 and TRBJ2-3; D might be TRBD2 (5 bases). CDR3 loop: CASSERVGTSTDTQYF. The CDR3, as DNA: TGTGCCAGCAGTGAGCGGGTCGGCACTAGCACAGATACGCAGTATTTT.